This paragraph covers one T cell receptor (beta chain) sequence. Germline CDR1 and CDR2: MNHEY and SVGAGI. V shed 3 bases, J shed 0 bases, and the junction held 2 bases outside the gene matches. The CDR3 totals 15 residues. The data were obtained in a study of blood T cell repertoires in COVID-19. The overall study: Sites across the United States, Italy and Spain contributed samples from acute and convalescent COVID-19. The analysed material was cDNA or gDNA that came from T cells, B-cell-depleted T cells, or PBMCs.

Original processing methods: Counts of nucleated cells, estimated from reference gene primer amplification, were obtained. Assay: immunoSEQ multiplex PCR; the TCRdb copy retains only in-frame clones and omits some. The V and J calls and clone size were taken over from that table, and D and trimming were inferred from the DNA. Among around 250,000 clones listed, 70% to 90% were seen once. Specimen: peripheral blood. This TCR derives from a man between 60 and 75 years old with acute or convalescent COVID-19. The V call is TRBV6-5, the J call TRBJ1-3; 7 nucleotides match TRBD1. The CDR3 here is CASSYDRDSGNTIYF. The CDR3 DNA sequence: TGTGCCAGCAGTTATGACAGGGACTCTGGAAACACCATATATTTT.